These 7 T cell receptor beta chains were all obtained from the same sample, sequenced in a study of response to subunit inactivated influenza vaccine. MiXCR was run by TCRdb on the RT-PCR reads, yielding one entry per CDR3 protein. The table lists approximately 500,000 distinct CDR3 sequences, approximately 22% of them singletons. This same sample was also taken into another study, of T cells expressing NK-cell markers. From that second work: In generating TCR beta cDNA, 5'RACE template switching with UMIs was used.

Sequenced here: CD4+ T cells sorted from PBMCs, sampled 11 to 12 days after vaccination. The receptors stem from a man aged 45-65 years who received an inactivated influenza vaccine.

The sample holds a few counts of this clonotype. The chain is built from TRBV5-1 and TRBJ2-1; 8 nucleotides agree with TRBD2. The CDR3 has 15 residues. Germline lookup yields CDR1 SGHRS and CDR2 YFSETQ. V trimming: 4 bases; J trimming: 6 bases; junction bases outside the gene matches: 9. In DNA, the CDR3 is TGCGCCAGCAGCAAGGGAACCGGGACTAGCAATGAGCAGTTCTTC. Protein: CASSKGTGTSNEQFF.

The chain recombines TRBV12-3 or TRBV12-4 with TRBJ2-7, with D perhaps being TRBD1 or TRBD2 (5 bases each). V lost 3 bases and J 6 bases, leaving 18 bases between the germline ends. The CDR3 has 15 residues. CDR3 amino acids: CASSFFVGDQGEQYF. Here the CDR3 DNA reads TGTGCCAGCAGTTTTTTCGTGGGGGATCAGGGCGAGCAGTACTTC.

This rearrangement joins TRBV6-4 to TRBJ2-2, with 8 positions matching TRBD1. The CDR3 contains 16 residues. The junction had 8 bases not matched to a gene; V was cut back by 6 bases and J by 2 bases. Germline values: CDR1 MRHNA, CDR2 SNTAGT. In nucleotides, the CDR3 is TGTGCCAGCAGAAAGCTTGGACAGGGCAACACCGGGGAGCTGTTTTTT. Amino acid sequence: CASRKLGQGNTGELFF.

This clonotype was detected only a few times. CDR3 nucleotide sequence: TGTGCCAGCAGCCACCTAAGGACAGGGGTCTCCTACGAGATGTACTTC. Encoded protein: CASSHLRTGVSYEMYF. The chain is built from TRBV6-1 and TRBJ2-7, with 9 positions matching TRBD1. With 6 bases clipped from V and 12 bases from J, the junction kept 21 bases outside the gene matches. The CDR3 is made up of 16 amino acids. From germline, CDR1 is MNHNS and CDR2 SASEGT.

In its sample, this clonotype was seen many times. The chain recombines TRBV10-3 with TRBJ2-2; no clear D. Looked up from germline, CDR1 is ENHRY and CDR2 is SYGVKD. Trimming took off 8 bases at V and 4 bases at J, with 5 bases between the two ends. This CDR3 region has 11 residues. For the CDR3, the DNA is TGTGCCATCGCCACCACCGGGGAGCTGTTTTTT. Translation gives CAIATTGELFF.

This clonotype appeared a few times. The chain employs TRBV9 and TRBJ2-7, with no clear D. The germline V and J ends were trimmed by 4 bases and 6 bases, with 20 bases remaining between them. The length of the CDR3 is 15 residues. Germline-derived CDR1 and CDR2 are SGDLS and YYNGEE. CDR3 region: CASSPIPSKGLEQYF. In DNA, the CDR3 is TGTGCCAGCAGCCCAATCCCCAGCAAAGGGCTCGAGCAGTACTTC.

CDR3 sequence (DNA): TGTGCCACAAAAGAGGGGGGAGAGCAGTTCTTC. This encodes CATKEGGEQFF. The chain is built from TRBV10-3 and TRBJ2-1; either TRBD1 or TRBD2 may supply D (6 bases each). This CDR3 has 11 amino acids. With 10 bases removed from V and 10 bases from J, the gap between germline ends came to 14 bases. The germline V gene has CDR1 ENHRY and CDR2 SYGVKD.